Listed below are T cell receptor beta chains from one sample, sequenced in a study of early T cells in non-severe SARS-CoV-2 infection. In TCRdb, the 5' RACE reads were re-called with MiXCR into one record per CDR3 protein. Of about 33,000 distinct CDR3 sequences in the sample, less than 5.5% were seen once. Sequenced sample: whole blood. The source is an adult who was a healthcare worker with PCR-confirmed SARS-CoV-2 infection or an uninfected control (not recorded which). Both conserved end residues are part of each CDR3. The D gene is left open where the match is weak. Clone size is stated in some rows and not others, as once, few, many or a class when expanded.

many,TRBD2,TRBJ2-1,TRBV7-3,TGTGCCAGCAGCTCCTCACTAGCGGGGGAGCAGTTCTTC,CASSSSLAGEQFF
many,TRBD1,TRBJ2-7,TRBV6-2/TRBV6-3,TGTGCCAGCAGTTACCCGGACAGGTCCTACGAGCAGTACTTC,CASSYPDRSYEQYF
many,.,TRBJ2-7,TRBV7-8,TGTGCCAGCAGCCACGCAGGGACGGAGTACGAGCAGTACTTC,CASSHAGTEYEQYF
few,.,TRBJ1-2,TRBV2,TGTGCCAGCAGTGTTATTCCAGGGAATAGGGATGGCTACACCTTC,CASSVIPGNRDGYTF
few,.,TRBJ1-2,TRBV29-1,TGCAGCGTTCAACAGGGTAACTATGGCTACACCTTC,CSVQQGNYGYTF
few,TRBD1,TRBJ1-2,TRBV7-2,TGTGCCAGCAGCCACCGACAGGGAGTCAATGGCTACACCTTC,CASSHRQGVNGYTF
.,.,TRBJ2-7,TRBV6-5,TGTGCCAGCAGTCCTCAGGGACTTCAATCCTACGAGCAGTACTTC,CASSPQGLQSYEQYF
.,TRBD1,TRBJ2-7,TRBV14,TGTGCCAGCAGCCAAAAGAGGAAGACCGGGACAGTGGCCTACGAGCAGTACTTC,CASSQKRKTGTVAYEQYF
few,TRBD2,TRBJ2-1,TRBV7-8,TGTGCCAGCAGCCCTACAGTGAGCGGGGGGTACAATGAGCAGTTCTTC,CASSPTVSGGYNEQFF
many,TRBD1,TRBJ1-4,TRBV7-9,TGTGCCAGCAGCCGGGACAGGTCTAATGAAAAACTGTTTTTT,CASSRDRSNEKLFF
many,.,TRBJ2-7,TRBV12-3/TRBV12-4,TGTGCCAGCAGCTTAGGAGACCCCGGAGCCTACGAGCAGTACTTC,CASSLGDPGAYEQYF
many,.,TRBJ2-3,TRBV7-3,TGTGCCAGCAGCTTAGCTCTTGAAGGGGATACGCAGTATTTT,CASSLALEGDTQYF
.,TRBD2,TRBJ2-1,TRBV7-2,TGTGCCAGCAGCTTAACTAGCGGATACAATGAGCAGTTCTTC,CASSLTSGYNEQFF
few,.,TRBJ2-7,TRBV10-3,TGTGCCATCAGTGAGTCGGTACAGGCAGCCTCCTACGAGCAGTACTTC,CAISESVQAASYEQYF
few,.,TRBJ2-7,TRBV29-1,TGCAGCGTTGGCCAGAACTACGAGCAGTACTTC,CSVGQNYEQYF
many,.,TRBJ1-2,TRBV29-1,TGCAGCGTAGACCCCGCCTCAGGGTATGGCTACACCTTC,CSVDPASGYGYTF
many,.,TRBJ1-1,TRBV20-1,TGCAGTGCCCTGTCCCCAGGGCTCGGGGCTGAAGCTTTCTTT,CSALSPGLGAEAFF
few,TRBD1,TRBJ1-5,TRBV4-1,TGCGCCAGCAGCCAAGGCTCGGGACAGGGCCATCAGCCCCAGCATTTT,CASSQGSGQGHQPQHF
many,.,TRBJ2-2,TRBV13,TGTGCCAGCAGCTTAGGATCCGGTCCGGGGGCCAACACCGGGGAGCTGTTTTTT,CASSLGSGPGANTGELFF
.,.,TRBJ2-1,TRBV19,TGTGCCAGTAGGGAGACAGTAGCCTACAATGAGCAGTTCTTC,CASRETVAYNEQFF
.,.,TRBJ1-5,TRBV28,TGTGCCAGCATAAACAGCCAGAGCAATCAGCCCCAGCATTTT,CASINSQSNQPQHF
.,.,TRBJ2-5,TRBV7-9,TGTACCAGCAGCTCCCCAGGACGGGCGGAGACCCAGTACTTC,CTSSSPGRAETQYF
few,.,TRBJ2-1,TRBV7-9,TGTGCCAGCAGCCCACCCGGATCTGCATACAATGAGCAGTTCTTC,CASSPPGSAYNEQFF
.,.,TRBJ1-3,TRBV3-1,TGTGCCAGCAGCCAAGTATGGGGTCAGGGCGTCTCTGGAAACACCATATATTTT,CASSQVWGQGVSGNTIYF
many,.,TRBJ2-5,TRBV11-3,TGTGCCAGCAGCTTAGGTCCTTCTAAGGAGACCCAGTACTTC,CASSLGPSKETQYF
few,.,TRBJ1-1,TRBV12-3/TRBV12-4,TGTGCCAGCAGTTATTTGCCGTCAGAGGGTGAAGCTTTCTTT,CASSYLPSEGEAFF
many,.,TRBJ1-2,TRBV6-5,TGTGCCAGCACTAAAGGGCGTGTCGGCCGACTAGAAGAGGACTATGGCTACACCTTC,CASTKGRVGRLEEDYGYTF
many,.,TRBJ2-3,TRBV11-3,TGTGCCAGCAGCTTCGGCTTGGAGGGGGATACGCAGTATTTT,CASSFGLEGDTQYF
.,TRBD1,TRBJ2-5,TRBV7-9,TGTGCCAGCAAGGGGGCTGGGGAGACCCAGTACTTC,CASKGAGETQYF
many,.,TRBJ2-3,TRBV11-1,TGTGCCAGCAGCTTAGCGGCGGGAAGGGTGGCAGATGCGCAGTATTTT,CASSLAAGRVADAQYF
few,.,TRBJ1-6,TRBV3-1,TGTGCCAGCAGCCAAGGTACCAGGAATTCACCCCTCCACTTT,CASSQGTRNSPLHF
.,TRBD2,TRBJ2-3,TRBV7-8,TGTGCCAGCAGCTTAGGGACTAGCCAGCGTTGGGATACGCAGTATTTT,CASSLGTSQRWDTQYF
many,TRBD1,TRBJ2-1,TRBV6-1,TGTGCCAGCACAAGGGGGCAGTTGAGGAATGAGCAGTTCTTC,CASTRGQLRNEQFF
few,.,TRBJ1-4,TRBV20-1,TGCAGTGCTAGAGATCAACAGGTGAAAGGTGAAAAACTGTTTTTT,CSARDQQVKGEKLFF
.,TRBD1,TRBJ2-3,TRBV9,TGTGCCAGCAGCAACAGAGGCAGGGGGTTAGATACGCAGTATTTT,CASSNRGRGLDTQYF